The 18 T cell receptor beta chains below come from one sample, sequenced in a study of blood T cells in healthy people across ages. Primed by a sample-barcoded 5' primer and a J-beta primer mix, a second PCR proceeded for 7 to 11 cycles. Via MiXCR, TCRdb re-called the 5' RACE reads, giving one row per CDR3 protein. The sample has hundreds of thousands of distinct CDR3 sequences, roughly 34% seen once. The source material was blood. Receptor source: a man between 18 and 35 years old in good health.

The CDR3 nucleotides read TGTGCCAGCAGGGACAGACGTACCCTAGGGGAGTACCAAGAGACCCAGTTCTTC. Amino acids: CASRDRRTLGEYQETQFF. The chain is built from TRBV2 and TRBJ2-5, with D possibly being TRBD1 (6 bases). The J call may be faulty, since TRBJ2-1 better matches the DNA end. This CDR3 is 18 amino acids long. Germline V lookup: CDR1 SNHLY, CDR2 FYNNEI.

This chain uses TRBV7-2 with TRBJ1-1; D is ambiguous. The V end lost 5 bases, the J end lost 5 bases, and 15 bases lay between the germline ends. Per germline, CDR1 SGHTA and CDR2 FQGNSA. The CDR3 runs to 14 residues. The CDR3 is CASSVGPGGTEAFF. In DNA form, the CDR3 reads TGTGCCAGCAGCGTAGGGCCGGGTGGGACTGAAGCTTTCTTT.

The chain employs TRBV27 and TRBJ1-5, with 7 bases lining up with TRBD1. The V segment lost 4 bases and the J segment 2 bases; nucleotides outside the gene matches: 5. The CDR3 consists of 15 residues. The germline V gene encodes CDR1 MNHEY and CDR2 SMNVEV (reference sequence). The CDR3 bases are TGTGCCAGCAGTTCGGGACAGTGGGGCAATCAGCCCCAGCATTTT. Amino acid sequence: CASSSGQWGNQPQHF.

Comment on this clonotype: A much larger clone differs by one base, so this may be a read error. This chain's CDR3 is CASSLDRNEKLFF. CDR3 DNA: TGTGCCAGCAGCCTCGACAGGAATGAAAAACTGTTTTTT. The rearrangement uses TRBV5-6 and TRBJ1-4; possible D gene TRBD1, 6 bases. CDR3 length: 13 amino acids. V was clipped by 4 bases and J by 5 bases, with 9 bases between them. Germline assignment: CDR1 SGHDT and CDR2 YYEEEE.

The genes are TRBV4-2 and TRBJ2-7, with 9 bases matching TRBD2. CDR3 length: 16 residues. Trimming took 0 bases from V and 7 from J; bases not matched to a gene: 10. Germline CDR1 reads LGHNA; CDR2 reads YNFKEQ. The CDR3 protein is CASSQENTSGRNEQYF. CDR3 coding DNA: TGTGCCAGCAGCCAAGAGAACACTAGCGGGCGCAATGAGCAGTACTTC.

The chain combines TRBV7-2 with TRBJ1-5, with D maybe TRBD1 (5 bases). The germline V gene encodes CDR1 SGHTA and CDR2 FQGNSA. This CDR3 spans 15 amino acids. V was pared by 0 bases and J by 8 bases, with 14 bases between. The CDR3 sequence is CASSLAQGVGKPQHF. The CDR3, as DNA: TGTGCCAGCAGCTTAGCTCAGGGCGTGGGGAAGCCCCAGCATTTT.

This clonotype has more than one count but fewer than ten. CDR3 nucleotides: TGCAGCGTTGTACAGGGGGTTTTGAATGAGCAGTTCTTC. It encodes CSVVQGVLNEQFF. The rearrangement links TRBV29-1 to TRBJ2-1, with TRBD1 matching over 8 bases. V trimming: 4 bases; J trimming: 7 bases; junction bases outside the gene matches: 6. Germline V lookup: CDR1 SQVTM, CDR2 ANQGSEA. The CDR3 runs 13 residues.

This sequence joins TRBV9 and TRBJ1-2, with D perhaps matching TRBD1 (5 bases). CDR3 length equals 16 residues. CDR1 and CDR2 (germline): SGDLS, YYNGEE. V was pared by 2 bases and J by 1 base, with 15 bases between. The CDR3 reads CASSVAPTDSNYGYTF. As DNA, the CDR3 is TGTGCCAGCAGCGTCGCCCCCACTGACAGTAACTATGGCTACACCTTC.

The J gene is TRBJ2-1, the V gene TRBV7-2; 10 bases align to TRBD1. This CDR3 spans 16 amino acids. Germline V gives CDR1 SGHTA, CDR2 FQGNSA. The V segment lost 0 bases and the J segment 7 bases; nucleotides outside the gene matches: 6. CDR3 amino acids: CASSLAGTGVGNEQFF. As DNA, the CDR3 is TGTGCCAGCAGCTTAGCCGGGACAGGGGTGGGGAATGAGCAGTTCTTC.

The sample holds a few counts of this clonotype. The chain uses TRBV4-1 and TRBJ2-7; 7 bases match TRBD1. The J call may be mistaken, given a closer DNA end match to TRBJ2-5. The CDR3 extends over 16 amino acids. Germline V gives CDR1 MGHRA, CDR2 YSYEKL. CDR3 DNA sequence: TGCGCCAGCAGCCGATACCAGACAGGGTCTCAGGAGACCCAGTACTTC. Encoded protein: CASSRYQTGSQETQYF.

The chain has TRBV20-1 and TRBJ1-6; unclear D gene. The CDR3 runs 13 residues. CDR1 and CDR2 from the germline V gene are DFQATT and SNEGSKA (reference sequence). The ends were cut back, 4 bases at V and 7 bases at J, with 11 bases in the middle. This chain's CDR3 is CSAISGVNSPLHF. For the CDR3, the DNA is TGCAGTGCTATCAGCGGGGTCAATTCACCCCTCCACTTT.

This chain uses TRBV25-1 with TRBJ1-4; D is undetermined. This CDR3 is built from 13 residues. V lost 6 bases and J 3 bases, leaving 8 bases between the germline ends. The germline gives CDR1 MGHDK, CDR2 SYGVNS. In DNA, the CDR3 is TGTGCCAGCAGGCGGTCTTCTAATGAAAAACTGTTTTTT. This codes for CASRRSSNEKLFF. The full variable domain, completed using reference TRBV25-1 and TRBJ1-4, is EADIYQTPRYLVIGTGKKITLECSQTMGHDKMYWYQQDPGMELHLIHYSYGVNSTEKGDLSSESTVSRIRTEHFPLTLESARPSHTSQYLCASRRSSNEKLFFGSGTQLSVL.

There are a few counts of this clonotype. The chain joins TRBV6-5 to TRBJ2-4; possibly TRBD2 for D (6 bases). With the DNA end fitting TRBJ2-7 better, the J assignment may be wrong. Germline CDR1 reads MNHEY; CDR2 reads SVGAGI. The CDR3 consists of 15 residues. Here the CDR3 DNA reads TGTGCCAGCAGTTACTCCGGGACTGGCAACTACGAGCAGTACTTC. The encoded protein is CASSYSGTGNYEQYF.

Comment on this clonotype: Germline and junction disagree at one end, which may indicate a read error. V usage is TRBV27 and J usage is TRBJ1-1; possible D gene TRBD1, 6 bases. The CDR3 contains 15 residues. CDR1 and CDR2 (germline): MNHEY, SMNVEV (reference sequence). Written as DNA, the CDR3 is TGTACCAGCAGTCCATCCCGGACAGAGAACACTGAAGCTTTCTTT. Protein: CTSSPSRTENTEAFF.

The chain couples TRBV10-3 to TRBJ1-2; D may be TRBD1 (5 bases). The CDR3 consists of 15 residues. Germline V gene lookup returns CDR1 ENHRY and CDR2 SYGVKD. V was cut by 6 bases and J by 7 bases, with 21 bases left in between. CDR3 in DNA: TGTGCCATCAGCCCACTCCGGGGCCGGGGAGGTGGCTACACCTTC. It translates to CAISPLRGRGGGYTF.

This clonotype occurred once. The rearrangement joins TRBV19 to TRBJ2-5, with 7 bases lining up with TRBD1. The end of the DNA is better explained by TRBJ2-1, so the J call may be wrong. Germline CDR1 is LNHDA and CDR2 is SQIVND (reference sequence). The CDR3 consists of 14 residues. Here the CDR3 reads CASSIGGTEETQFF. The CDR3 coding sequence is TGTGCCAGTAGTATAGGGGGGACAGAAGAGACCCAGTTCTTC.

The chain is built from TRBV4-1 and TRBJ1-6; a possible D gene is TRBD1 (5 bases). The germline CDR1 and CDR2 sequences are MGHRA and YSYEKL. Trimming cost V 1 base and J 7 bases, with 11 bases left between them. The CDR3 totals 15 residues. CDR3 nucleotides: TGCGCCAGCAGCCAAGGACAGCAACTCAATTCACCCCTCCACTTT. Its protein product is CASSQGQQLNSPLHF.

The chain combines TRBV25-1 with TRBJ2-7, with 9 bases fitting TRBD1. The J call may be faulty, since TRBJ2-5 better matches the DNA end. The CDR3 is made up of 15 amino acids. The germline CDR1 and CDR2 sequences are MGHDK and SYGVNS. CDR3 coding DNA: TGTGCCAGCAGTGGCCGGGACAGGGATCGAGGGACCCAGTACTTC. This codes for CASSGRDRDRGTQYF.